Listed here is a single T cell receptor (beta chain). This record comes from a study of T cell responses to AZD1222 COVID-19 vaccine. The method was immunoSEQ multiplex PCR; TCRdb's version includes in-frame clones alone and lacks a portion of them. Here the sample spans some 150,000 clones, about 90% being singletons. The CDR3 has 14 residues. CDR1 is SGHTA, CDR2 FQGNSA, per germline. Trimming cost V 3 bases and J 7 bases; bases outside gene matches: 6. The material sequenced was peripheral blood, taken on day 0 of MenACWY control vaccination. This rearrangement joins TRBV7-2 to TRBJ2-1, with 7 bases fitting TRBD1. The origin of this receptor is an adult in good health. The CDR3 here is CASSLVTGRNEQFF. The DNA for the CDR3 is TGTGCCAGCAGCTTGGTGACAGGGCGGAATGAGCAGTTCTTC.